These 21 T cell receptor beta chains share one sample of origin, sequenced in a study of blood T cell repertoires in COVID-19. Measured with immunoSEQ multiplex PCR; TCRdb has only the in-frame clones, and not every one. The sample shows roughly 100,000 clones, approximately 81% of them seen only once. The sequencing input was peripheral blood. Receptors were obtained from a man older than 75 with acute or convalescent COVID-19.

The chain has TRBV2 and TRBJ1-4; D ambiguous. CDR1 SNHLY and CDR2 FYNNEI come from the germline V gene. The CDR3 totals 10 residues. V gave up 8 bases and J gave up 8 bases, with 6 bases separating them. As DNA, the CDR3 is TGTGCCAGCGCTAGGGAAAAACTGTTTTTT. Translation gives CASAREKLFF.

The gene calls are TRBV18 and TRBJ1-5; 8 bases agree with TRBD1. CDR3 size: 16 residues. The V gene's germline CDR1 is KGHSH and CDR2 LQKENI. V was clipped by 4 bases and J by 4 bases; unmatched bases: 9. The chain's CDR3 is CASSQGTGGSNQPQHF. The CDR3, as DNA: TGTGCCAGCTCACAAGGGACAGGCGGGTCGAATCAGCCCCAGCATTTT. The complete variable domain, with remaining parts taken from reference TRBV18 and TRBJ1-5, reads NAGVMQNPRHLVRRRGQEARLRCSPMKGHSHVYWYRQLPEEGLKFMVYLQKENIIDESGMPKERFSAEFPKEGPSILRIQQVVRGDSAAYFCASSQGTGGSNQPQHFGDGTRLSIL.

As concerns this clone: The sample holds other DNA sequences that translate to the same CDR3. The genes are TRBV11-2 and TRBJ1-5; no clear D gene. Trimming took 5 bases from V and 7 from J, leaving 12 bases between them. CDR1 is SGHAT and CDR2 is FQNNGV in the germline V gene. This CDR3 comprises 13 residues. The CDR3 reads CASSLGRGQPQHF. The CDR3 coding sequence is TGTGCCAGCAGCCTCGGGAGAGGACAGCCCCAGCATTTT.

A few counts support this clone. This chain links TRBV19 with TRBJ1-4, with a tentative D call TRBD1 (5 bases). CDR1 and CDR2 (germline): LNHDA, SQIVND (reference sequence). V was cut by 0 bases and J by 7 bases, with 12 bases left in between. This CDR3 comprises 15 residues. CDR3 residues: CASSIDSGSGEKLFF. CDR3 nucleotide sequence: TGTGCCAGTAGTATAGACTCAGGGTCCGGTGAAAAACTGTTTTTT.

The V gene is TRBV2, the J gene TRBJ2-7; tentative D call: TRBD1 (8 bases). The CDR3 is made up of 15 amino acids. The V end was cut by 7 bases, the J end by 3 bases, with 19 bases between. Germline loops: CDR1 SNHLY, CDR2 FYNNEI. CDR3 bases: TGTGCCAGCAATCCAGCGGGGACAGGCCTCTACGAGCAGTACTTC. The encoded protein is CASNPAGTGLYEQYF.

The rearrangement uses TRBV11-2 and TRBJ1-6; 8 bases are a match to TRBD1. Trimming took 4 bases from V and 8 from J; bases not matched to a gene: 13. Germline lookup yields CDR1 SGHAT and CDR2 FQNNGV. The CDR3 is made up of 17 amino acids. DNA for the CDR3: TGTGCCAGCAGCTCCAACCCCCTAGGACAGGGTTATTCACCCCTCCACTTT. It encodes CASSSNPLGQGYSPLHF.

V and J are TRBV2 and TRBJ1-6; the D is unclear. This CDR3 has 13 residues. With 3 bases removed from V and 7 bases from J, the gap between germline ends came to 7 bases. From germline, CDR1 is SNHLY and CDR2 FYNNEI. The CDR3 DNA follows: TGTGCCAGCAGTGAGAGGTGGAATTCACCCCTCCACTTT. It translates to CASSERWNSPLHF.

The chain links TRBV28 to TRBJ1-1; perhaps TRBD1 as D (6 bases). Trimming pared 7 bases from V and 7 bases from J, leaving 10 bases between. This CDR3 is 11 amino acids long. CDR1 and CDR2 from the germline V gene are MDHEN and SYDVKM. CDR3: CASTGAIEAFF. CDR3 DNA sequence: TGTGCCAGCACAGGGGCAATTGAAGCTTTCTTT. Drawing the rest from reference TRBV28 and TRBJ1-1, the complete variable domain is DVKVTQSSRYLVKRTGEKVFLECVQDMDHENMFWYRQDPGLGLRLIYFSYDVKMKEKGDIPEGYSVSREKKERFSLILESASTNQTSMYLCASTGAIEAFFGQGTRLTVV.

The chain joins TRBV5-1 to TRBJ1-1; tentative D call: TRBD1 (5 bases). The CDR3 spans 15 residues. V was pared by 0 bases and J by 3 bases, with 12 bases between. Germline V CDR1 and CDR2: SGHRS, YFSETQ. The CDR3 protein is CASSLEAGMYTEAFF. The CDR3 bases are TGCGCCAGCAGCTTGGAGGCAGGGATGTACACTGAAGCTTTCTTT.

This chain uses TRBV28 with TRBJ2-7; weak D call: TRBD1 (5 bases). CDR1 is MDHEN, CDR2 SYDVKM, per germline. Trimming left V 2 bases short and J 2 bases short, with 13 bases between. The CDR3 is made up of 15 amino acids. The CDR3: CASSLGRWGPYEQYF. The CDR3 nucleotides read TGTGCCAGCAGTTTAGGGCGGTGGGGCCCCTACGAGCAGTACTTC.

CDR3 sequence reads: CSVAGSSSTYNEQFF. CDR3 bases: TGCAGCGTGGCGGGTTCATCGAGCACCTACAATGAGCAGTTCTTC. J is TRBJ2-1 and V is TRBV29-1, with D maybe TRBD2 (5 bases). The CDR3 has 15 residues. Trimming removed 6 bases from V and 2 bases from J, with 17 bases in between. The V gene's germline CDR1 is SQVTM and CDR2 ANQGSEA.

The chain combines TRBV2 with TRBJ1-1, with D uncertain. In germline, CDR1 is SNHLY, CDR2 FYNNEI. Trimming removed 5 bases from V and 5 bases from J, with 6 bases in between. The CDR3 spans 11 residues. CDR3 nucleotide sequence: TGTGCCAGCAGTTACACGACTGAAGCTTTCTTT. Translated, it gives CASSYTTEAFF.

The V gene is TRBV7-9, the J gene TRBJ2-1; 12 bases map to TRBD2. V lost 5 bases and J lost 0; bases outside the gene matches: 5. The CDR3 contains 17 residues. Germline loops: CDR1 SEHNR, CDR2 FQNEAQ (reference sequence). The CDR3 here is CASSQGLAGGSYNEQFF. CDR3 DNA: TGTGCCAGCAGCCAGGGACTAGCGGGCGGCTCCTACAATGAGCAGTTCTTC. Together with reference TRBV7-9 and TRBJ2-1, the CDR3 gives the full variable domain: DTGVSQNPRHKITKRGQNVTFRCDPISEHNRLYWYRQTLGQGPEFLTYFQNEAQLEKSRLLSDRFSAERPKGSFSTLEIQRTEQGDSAMYLCASSQGLAGGSYNEQFFGPGTRLTVL.

This chain uses TRBV15 with TRBJ2-7; D call uncertain. There are 14 residues in the CDR3. Trimming took off 3 bases at V and 3 bases at J, with 12 bases between the two ends. Germline V gives CDR1 LNHNV, CDR2 YYDKDF (reference sequence). The CDR3 is CATSRARGSYEQYF. DNA of the CDR3: TGTGCCACCAGCAGGGCCCGCGGAAGCTACGAGCAGTACTTC.

V is TRBV30 and J is TRBJ2-7, with TRBD1 as a possible D gene (5 bases). Deletions cut 2 bases from V and 4 bases from J, with 6 bases between. From germline, CDR1 is GTSNPN and CDR2 SVGIG (reference sequence). This CDR3 contains 11 residues. The DNA for the CDR3 is TGTGCCTGGAGTCAGGGTTACGAGCAGTACTTC. It encodes CAWSQGYEQYF.

On this clone: This same CDR3 is encoded by further DNA sequences in the sample. V is TRBV29-1 and J is TRBJ2-2, with 8 bases fitting TRBD1. Germline trimming cut 4 bases from V and 7 bases from J; bases unmatched to any gene: 5. CDR3 length: 13 residues. Germline V gene lookup returns CDR1 SQVTM and CDR2 ANQGSEA. The CDR3 DNA follows: TGCAGCGTTGGGCAGGGGGCGAGCGGGGAGCTGTTTTTT. Translation: CSVGQGASGELFF.

This clone was found once. V gene TRBV7-9 combines with J gene TRBJ2-1; 8 bases agree with TRBD1. Trimming took 5 bases from V and 6 from J; bases not matched to a gene: 9. CDR3 length: 15 amino acids. Germline CDR1 SEHNR, CDR2 FQNEAQ (reference sequence). The CDR3 coding sequence is TGTGCCAGCAGCACAGACAGGGGAGTTGGCAATGAGCAGTTCTTC. It specifies CASSTDRGVGNEQFF.

This clone was seen a single time. The CDR3 bases are TGTGCCAGCAGTGCCGCGGACAGGTTAGGAAACACCATATATTTT. It yields the protein CASSAADRLGNTIYF. The chain recombines TRBV25-1 with TRBJ1-3; 7 bases line up with TRBD1. The CDR3 runs 15 residues. The ends lost 4 bases at V and 4 bases at J; junction bases unmatched: 7. Germline-derived CDR1 and CDR2 are MGHDK and SYGVNS.

The chain has TRBV28 and TRBJ1-2, with D unclear. CDR1 MDHEN and CDR2 SYDVKM come from the germline V gene. V gave up 8 bases and J gave up 4 bases, with 11 bases separating them. This CDR3 region has 12 residues. The CDR3 coding sequence is TGTGCCAGCGCATCCGGGAGCTATGGCTACACCTTC. Protein sequence: CASASGSYGYTF.

The chain combines TRBV19 with TRBJ2-2, with unresolved D. The germline CDR1 and CDR2 sequences are LNHDA and SQIVND (reference sequence). V dropped 7 bases and J dropped 0 bases, with 12 bases sitting between them. There are 15 residues in the CDR3. The chain's CDR3 is CASIPGTTNTGELFF. As DNA, the CDR3 is TGTGCCAGTATCCCGGGTACTACGAACACCGGGGAGCTGTTTTTT.

The gene calls are TRBV5-4 and TRBJ2-2; D unclear. The germline V gene has CDR1 SGHNT and CDR2 YYREEE (reference sequence). Trimming cost V 6 bases and J 0 bases, with 6 bases left between them. This CDR3 is 13 amino acids long. CDR3 bases: TGTGCCAGCATCGGTCCGAACACCGGGGAGCTGTTTTTT. The encoded protein is CASIGPNTGELFF.